This paragraph reports one TCR beta chain. Its antigen is not known. These data belong to a study of vaccination effects on CD4 cells after COVID-19. Some clones are missing from TCRdb's copy, which holds only in-frame ones; the method was immunoSEQ multiplex PCR. The sample shows tens of thousands of clones, under 85% of them seen only once. With 0 bases clipped from V and 9 bases from J, the junction kept 6 bases outside the gene matches. The CDR3 is 16 residues long. Germline CDR1 and CDR2: LNHNV and YYDKDF (reference sequence). An approximately ten-day culture period preceded the isolation of CD4+ T cells.

This sequence originates from a human donor who had a prior SARS-CoV-2 infection. The material sequenced was CD4+ T cells from PBMCs cultured without peptide, taken before COVID-19 vaccination. The genes are TRBV15 and TRBJ1-6; 9 bases are a match to TRBD1. The CDR3 bases are TGTGCCACCAGCAGAGATCGGGGACAGGGAGGTTCACCCCTCCACTTT. As protein: CATSRDRGQGGSPLHF.